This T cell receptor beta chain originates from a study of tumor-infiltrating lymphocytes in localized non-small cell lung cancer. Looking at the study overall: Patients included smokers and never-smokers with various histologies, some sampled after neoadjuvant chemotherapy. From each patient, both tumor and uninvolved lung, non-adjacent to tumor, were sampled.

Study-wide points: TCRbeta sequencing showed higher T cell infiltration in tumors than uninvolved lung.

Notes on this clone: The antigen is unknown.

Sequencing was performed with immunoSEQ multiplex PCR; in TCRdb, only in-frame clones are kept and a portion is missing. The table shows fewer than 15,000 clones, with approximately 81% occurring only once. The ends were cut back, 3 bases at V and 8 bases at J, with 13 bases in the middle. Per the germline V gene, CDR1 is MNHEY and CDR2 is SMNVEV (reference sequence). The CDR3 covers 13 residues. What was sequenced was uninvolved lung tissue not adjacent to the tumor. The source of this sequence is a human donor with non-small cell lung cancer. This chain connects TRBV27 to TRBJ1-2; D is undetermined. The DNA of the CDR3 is TGTGCCAGCAGTTTGGGCGGGCGCCGCGGCTACACCTTC. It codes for CASSLGGRRGYTF.